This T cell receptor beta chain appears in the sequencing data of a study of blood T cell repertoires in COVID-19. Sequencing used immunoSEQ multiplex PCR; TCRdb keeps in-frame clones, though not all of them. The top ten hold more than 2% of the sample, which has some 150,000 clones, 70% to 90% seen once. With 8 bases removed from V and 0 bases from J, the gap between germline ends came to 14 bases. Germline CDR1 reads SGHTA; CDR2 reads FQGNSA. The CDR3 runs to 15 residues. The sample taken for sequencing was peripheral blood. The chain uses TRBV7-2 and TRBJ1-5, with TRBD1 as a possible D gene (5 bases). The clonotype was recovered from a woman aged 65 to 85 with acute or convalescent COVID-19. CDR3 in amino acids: CASSFRGGSNQPQHF. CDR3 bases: TGTGCCAGCTCATTTAGGGGCGGTAGCAATCAGCCCCAGCATTTT.